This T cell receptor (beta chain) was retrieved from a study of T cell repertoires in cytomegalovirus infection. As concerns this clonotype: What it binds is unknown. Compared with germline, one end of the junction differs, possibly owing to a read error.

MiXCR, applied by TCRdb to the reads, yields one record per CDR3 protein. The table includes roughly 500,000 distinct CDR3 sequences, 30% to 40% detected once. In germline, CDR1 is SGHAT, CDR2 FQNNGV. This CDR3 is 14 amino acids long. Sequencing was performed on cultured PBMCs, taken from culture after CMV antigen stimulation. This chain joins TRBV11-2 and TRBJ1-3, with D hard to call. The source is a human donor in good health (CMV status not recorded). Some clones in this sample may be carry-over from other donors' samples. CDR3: CTSSSPQSGNTIYF. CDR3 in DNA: TGTACCAGCAGCTCGCCCCAGTCTGGAAACACCATATATTTT.